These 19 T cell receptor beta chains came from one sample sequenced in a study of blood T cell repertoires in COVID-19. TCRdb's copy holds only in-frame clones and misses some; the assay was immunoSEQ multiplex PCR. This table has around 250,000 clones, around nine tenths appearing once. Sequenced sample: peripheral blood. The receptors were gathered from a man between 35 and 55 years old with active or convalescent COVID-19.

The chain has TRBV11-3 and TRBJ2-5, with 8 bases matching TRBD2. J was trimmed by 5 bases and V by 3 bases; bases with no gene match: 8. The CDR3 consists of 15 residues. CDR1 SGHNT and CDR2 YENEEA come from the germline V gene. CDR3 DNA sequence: TGTGCCAGCAGCTTCCCCGGGGGGGGTTGGGAGACCCAGTACTTC. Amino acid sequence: CASSFPGGGWETQYF.

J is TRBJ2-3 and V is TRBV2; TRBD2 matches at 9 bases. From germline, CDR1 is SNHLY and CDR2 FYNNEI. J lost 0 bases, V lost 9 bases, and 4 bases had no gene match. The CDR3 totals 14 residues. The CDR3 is CASILAGSTDTQYF. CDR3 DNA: TGTGCCAGTATACTAGCGGGTAGCACAGATACGCAGTATTTT.

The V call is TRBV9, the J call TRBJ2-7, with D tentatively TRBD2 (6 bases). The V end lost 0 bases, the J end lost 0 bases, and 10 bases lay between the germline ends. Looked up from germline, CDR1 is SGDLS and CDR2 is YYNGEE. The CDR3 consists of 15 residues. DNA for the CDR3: TGTGCCAGCAGCGTAGAGGGACTCAGCTCCTACGAGCAGTACTTC. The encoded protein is CASSVEGLSSYEQYF.

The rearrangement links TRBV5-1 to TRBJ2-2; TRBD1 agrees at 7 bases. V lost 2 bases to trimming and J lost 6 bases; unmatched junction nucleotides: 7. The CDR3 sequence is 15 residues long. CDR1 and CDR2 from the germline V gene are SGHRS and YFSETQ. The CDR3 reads CASSLGQAGAGELFF. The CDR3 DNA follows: TGCGCCAGCAGCTTAGGACAGGCCGGCGCCGGGGAGCTGTTTTTT.

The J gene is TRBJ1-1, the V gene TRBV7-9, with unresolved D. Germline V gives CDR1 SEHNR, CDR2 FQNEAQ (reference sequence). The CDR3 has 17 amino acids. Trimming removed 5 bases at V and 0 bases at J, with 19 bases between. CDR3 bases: TGTGCCAGCAGCCCTCCCGGAGGGCAGCCGATGAACACTGAAGCTTTCTTT. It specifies CASSPPGGQPMNTEAFF.

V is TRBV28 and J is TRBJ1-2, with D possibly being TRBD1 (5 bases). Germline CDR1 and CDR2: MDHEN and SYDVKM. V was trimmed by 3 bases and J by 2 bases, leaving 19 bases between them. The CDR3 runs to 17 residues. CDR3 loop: CASSLGGGVSKNYGYTF. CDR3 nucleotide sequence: TGTGCCAGCAGTTTGGGTGGAGGGGTGAGCAAAAACTATGGCTACACCTTC.

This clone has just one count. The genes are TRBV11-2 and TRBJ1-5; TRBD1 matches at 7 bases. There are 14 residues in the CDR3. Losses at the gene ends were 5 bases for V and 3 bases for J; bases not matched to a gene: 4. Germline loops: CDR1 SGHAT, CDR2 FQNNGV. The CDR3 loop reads CASSPDRANQPQHF. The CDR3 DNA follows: TGTGCCAGCAGCCCCGACAGGGCCAATCAGCCCCAGCATTTT.

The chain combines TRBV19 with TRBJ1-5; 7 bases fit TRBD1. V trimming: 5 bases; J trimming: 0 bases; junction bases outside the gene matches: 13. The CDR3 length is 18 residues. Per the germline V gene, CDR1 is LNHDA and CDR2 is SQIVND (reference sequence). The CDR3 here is CASSLGDSWENSNQPQHF. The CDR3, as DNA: TGTGCCAGTAGTCTCGGGGACAGCTGGGAGAATAGCAATCAGCCCCAGCATTTT.

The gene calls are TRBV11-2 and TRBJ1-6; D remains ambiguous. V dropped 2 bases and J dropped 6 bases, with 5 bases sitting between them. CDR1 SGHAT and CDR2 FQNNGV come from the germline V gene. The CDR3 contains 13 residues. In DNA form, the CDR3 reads TGTGCCAGCAGCTTATCCCGTAATTCACCCCTCCACTTT. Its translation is CASSLSRNSPLHF.

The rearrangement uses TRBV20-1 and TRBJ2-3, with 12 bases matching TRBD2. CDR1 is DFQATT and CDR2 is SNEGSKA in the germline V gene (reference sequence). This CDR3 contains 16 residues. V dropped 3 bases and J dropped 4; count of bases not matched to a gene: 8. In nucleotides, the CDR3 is TGCAGTGCTAGTCGGGCTAGCGGGGGGGCTCCAGATACGCAGTATTTT. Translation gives CSASRASGGAPDTQYF.

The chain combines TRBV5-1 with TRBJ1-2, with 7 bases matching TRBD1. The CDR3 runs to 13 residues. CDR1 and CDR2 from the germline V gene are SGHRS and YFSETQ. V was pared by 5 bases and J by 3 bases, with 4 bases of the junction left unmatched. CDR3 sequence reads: CASSVDRDYGYTF. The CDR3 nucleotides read TGCGCCAGCAGTGTTGACAGGGACTATGGCTACACCTTC.

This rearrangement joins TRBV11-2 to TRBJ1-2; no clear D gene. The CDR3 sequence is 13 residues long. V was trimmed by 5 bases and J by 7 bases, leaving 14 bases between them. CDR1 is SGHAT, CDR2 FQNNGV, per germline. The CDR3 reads CASSVGPGVGYTF. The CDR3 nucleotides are TGTGCCAGCAGCGTGGGCCCCGGGGTTGGCTACACCTTC.

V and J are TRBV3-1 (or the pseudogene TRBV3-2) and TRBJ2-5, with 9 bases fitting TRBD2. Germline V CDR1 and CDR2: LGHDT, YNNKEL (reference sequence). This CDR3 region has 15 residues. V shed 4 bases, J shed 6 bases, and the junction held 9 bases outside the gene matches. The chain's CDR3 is CASSLGLATAQTQYF. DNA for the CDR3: TGTGCCAGCAGCCTCGGACTAGCGACAGCTCAGACCCAGTACTTC.

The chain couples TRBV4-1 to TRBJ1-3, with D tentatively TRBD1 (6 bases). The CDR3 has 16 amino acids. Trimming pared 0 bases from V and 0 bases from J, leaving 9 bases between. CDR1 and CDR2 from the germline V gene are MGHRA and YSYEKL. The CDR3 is CASSQDGGASGNTIYF. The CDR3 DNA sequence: TGCGCCAGCAGCCAAGATGGGGGCGCCTCTGGAAACACCATATATTTT.

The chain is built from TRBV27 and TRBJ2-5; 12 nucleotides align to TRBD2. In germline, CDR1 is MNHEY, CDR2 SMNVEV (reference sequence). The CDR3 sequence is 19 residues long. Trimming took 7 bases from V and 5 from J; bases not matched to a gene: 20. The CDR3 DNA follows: TGTGCCAGCACTTCAGGGCCCCTAGCGGGGGGGTCCCCGTGGGAGACCCAGTACTTC. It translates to CASTSGPLAGGSPWETQYF.

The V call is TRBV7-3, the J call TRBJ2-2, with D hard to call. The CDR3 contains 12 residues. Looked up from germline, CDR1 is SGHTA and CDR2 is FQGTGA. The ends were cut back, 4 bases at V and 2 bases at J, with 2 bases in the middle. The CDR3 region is CASSSNTGELFF. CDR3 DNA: TGTGCCAGCAGCTCAAACACCGGGGAGCTGTTTTTT.

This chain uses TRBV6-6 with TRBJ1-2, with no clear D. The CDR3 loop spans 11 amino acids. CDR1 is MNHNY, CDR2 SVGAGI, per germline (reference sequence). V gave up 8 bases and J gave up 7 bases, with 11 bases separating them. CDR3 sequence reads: CASAEGGGYTF. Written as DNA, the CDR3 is TGTGCCAGCGCGGAGGGAGGTGGCTACACCTTC.

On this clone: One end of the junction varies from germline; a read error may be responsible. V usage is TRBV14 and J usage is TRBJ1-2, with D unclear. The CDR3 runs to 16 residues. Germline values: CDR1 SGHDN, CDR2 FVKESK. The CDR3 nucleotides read TGTGCCAGCAGCCAAGATATGAAAGCGACTAAGTATGGCTACACCTTC. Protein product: CASSQDMKATKYGYTF.

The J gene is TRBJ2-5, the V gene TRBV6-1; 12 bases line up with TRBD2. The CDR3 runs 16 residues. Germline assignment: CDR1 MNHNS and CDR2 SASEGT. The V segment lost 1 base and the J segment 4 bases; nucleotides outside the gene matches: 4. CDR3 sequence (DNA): TGTGCCAGCAGTGAAGGGACTAGCGGGGAATTAGAGACCCAGTACTTC. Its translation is CASSEGTSGELETQYF.